The 3 T cell receptor beta chains listed next were all sequenced from one sample in a study of OX40 agonist ivuxolimab in advanced cancers. Sequencing used immunoSEQ multiplex PCR; TCRdb keeps in-frame clones, though not all of them. The data show about 17,000 clones, with roughly 87% seen just once and 25% held by the top ten. The sequencing used CD4+ or CD8+ T cells sorted from blood, collected in a trial of the OX40 agonist ivuxolimab. The receptors come from an adult with an advanced solid tumor such as melanoma, head and neck, liver or kidney cancer.

This clone is a singleton in its sample. V is TRBV29-1 and J is TRBJ2-7; no reliable D call. Trimming removed 4 bases from V and 5 bases from J, with 6 bases in between. This CDR3 region has 10 residues. Germline values: CDR1 SQVTM, CDR2 ANQGSEA. CDR3 amino acids: CSVVWDEQYF. The CDR3 DNA reads as TGCAGCGTTGTCTGGGACGAGCAGTACTTC.

The chain uses TRBV27 and TRBJ2-7; 9 nucleotides line up with TRBD2. Trimming took 4 bases from V and 3 from J; bases not matched to a gene: 7. This CDR3 comprises 15 residues. Germline V gives CDR1 MNHEY, CDR2 SMNVEV (reference sequence). CDR3 nucleotides: TGTGCCAGCAGTTCTTACGGCGGGGGGGGCTACGAGCAGTACTTC. Translation: CASSSYGGGGYEQYF.

V usage is TRBV4-1 and J usage is TRBJ2-7; 9 nucleotides agree with TRBD1. The germline gives CDR1 MGHRA, CDR2 YSYEKL. The CDR3 covers 15 residues. J was trimmed by 2 bases and V by 4 bases; bases with no gene match: 6. CDR3 protein: CASSPGQGFAYEQYF. CDR3 in DNA: TGCGCCAGCAGCCCGGGACAGGGATTTGCCTACGAGCAGTACTTC.